The 29 T cell receptor beta chains below were found in one sample sequenced in a study of identical twins. TCRdb passed the 5' RACE reads through MiXCR, listing each CDR3 protein once. The data contain some 440,000 distinct CDR3 sequences, 20% to 30% of them singletons. These data were also reused for a study on T cells expressing NK-cell markers.

Specimen: CD4+ T cells sorted from blood. The receptor set was obtained from a woman under 30 in good health.

This clonotype was seen more than once but under ten times. The rearrangement links TRBV12-3 or TRBV12-4 to TRBJ2-3; D is uncertain. CDR3 length: 15 residues. V gave up 5 bases and J gave up 0 bases, with 12 bases separating them. The DNA of the CDR3 is TGTGCCAGCAGTCCCGGAAGAGTTAGCACAGATACGCAGTATTTT. Translated: CASSPGRVSTDTQYF.

The chain is built from TRBV7-7 and TRBJ2-2, with 7 bases that match TRBD2. In germline, CDR1 is SSHAT, CDR2 FNYEAQ (reference sequence). V lost 5 bases, J lost 1 base, and 7 bases stayed unmatched. There are 16 residues in the CDR3. The CDR3 loop is CASSPLVAGNTGELFF. The CDR3 DNA sequence: TGTGCCAGCAGCCCCCTTGTAGCGGGGAACACCGGGGAGCTGTTTTTT. The variable domain in full, completed from reference TRBV7-7 and TRBJ2-2, reads GAGVSQSPRYKVTKRGQDVTLRCDPISSHATLYWYQQALGQGPEFLTYFNYEAQPDKSGLPSDRFSAERPEGSISTLTIQRTEQRDSAMYRCASSPLVAGNTGELFFGEGSRLTVL.

V and J are TRBV18 and TRBJ2-7, with a tentative D call TRBD2 (5 bases). V was clipped by 3 bases and J by 0 bases, with 12 bases between them. CDR1 is KGHSH, CDR2 LQKENI, per germline. The CDR3 runs to 15 residues. The CDR3 spells CASSPITGSSYEQYF. The CDR3, as DNA: TGTGCCAGCTCACCTATTACGGGGAGCTCCTACGAGCAGTACTTC.

In its sample, this clonotype was seen a few times. The J gene is TRBJ2-5, the V gene TRBV12-3 or TRBV12-4; D perhaps matches TRBD2 (6 bases). V lost 6 bases to trimming and J lost 6 bases, with 20 bases between them. This CDR3 spans 15 amino acids. This CDR3 reads CASSRTGTGEKTQYF. In nucleotides, the CDR3 is TGTGCCAGCAGCAGGACCGGGACGGGGGAAAAGACCCAGTACTTC.

Many counts were recorded for this clonotype. CDR3: CASSLAASYGYTF. CDR3 nucleotides: TGCGCCAGCAGCTTGGCGGCCAGTTATGGCTACACCTTC. The chain employs TRBV5-1 and TRBJ1-2; D is ambiguous. CDR3 size: 13 residues. V lost 0 bases and J lost 5, with 8 bases in between. CDR1 and CDR2 (germline): SGHRS, YFSETQ.

This chain joins TRBV27 and TRBJ2-1, with 7 positions matching TRBD1. The trim removed 5 bases at V and 7 bases at J, leaving 11 bases unmatched. This CDR3 spans 15 amino acids. Per the germline V gene, CDR1 is MNHEY and CDR2 is SMNVEV (reference sequence). In DNA, the CDR3 is TGTGCCAGCAGTACCTACAGGGGTCGAACTAATGAGCAGTTCTTC. Its protein is CASSTYRGRTNEQFF.

The rearrangement uses TRBV7-3 and TRBJ2-1; 8 bases agree with TRBD1. In germline, CDR1 is SGHTA, CDR2 FQGTGA. The J segment lost 2 bases and the V segment lost 1 base, leaving 10 bases of the junction unmatched. This CDR3 has 18 residues. CDR3 amino acids: CASSLKVGQGPTYNEQFF. DNA for the CDR3: TGTGCCAGCAGCTTAAAAGTTGGACAGGGACCGACCTACAATGAGCAGTTCTTC.

CDR3 region: CAISATDYGYTF. DNA for the CDR3: TGTGCCATCAGTGCGACAGACTATGGCTACACCTTC. This chain uses TRBV10-3 with TRBJ1-2; D may be TRBD1 (5 bases). Germline CDR1 ENHRY, CDR2 SYGVKD. The CDR3 consists of 12 residues. The germline V and J ends were trimmed by 4 bases and 3 bases, with 6 bases remaining between them.

This chain uses TRBV5-6 with TRBJ2-4, with D unclear. The CDR3 contains 17 residues. CDR1 and CDR2 from the germline V gene are SGHDT and YYEEEE. Trimming took 1 base from V and 0 from J, leaving 14 bases between them. The CDR3 region has the DNA TGTGCCAGCAGCTTGATGGCGGACCCACTAGCCAAAAACATTCAGTACTTC. Translated, it gives CASSLMADPLAKNIQYF.

V and J are TRBV5-1 and TRBJ2-3; D gene ambiguous. The CDR3 loop spans 14 amino acids. The germline CDR1 and CDR2 sequences are SGHRS and YFSETQ. The V and J ends lost 1 base and 5 bases respectively, with 11 bases between them. CDR3 nucleotide sequence: TGCGCCAGCAGCTTGTGGACGGAAGAAGATACGCAGTATTTT. Its protein is CASSLWTEEDTQYF.

This clonotype was detected a few times. CDR3 protein: CSARFVNTEAFF. CDR3 sequence (DNA): TGCAGTGCTAGGTTCGTGAACACTGAAGCTTTCTTT. The chain is built from TRBV20-1 and TRBJ1-1; D remains unclear. The V gene lost 3 bases and the J gene lost 0 bases, with 5 bases spanning the gap. Looked up from germline, CDR1 is DFQATT and CDR2 is SNEGSKA (reference sequence). CDR3 length: 12 residues.

This clonotype was found a few times. This chain links TRBV12-3 or TRBV12-4 with TRBJ1-3; D unresolved. The V end lost 3 bases, the J end lost 0 bases, and 9 bases lay between the germline ends. The length of the CDR3 is 15 residues. DNA of the CDR3: TGTGCCAGCAGTTTTAGCACCTTCTCTGGAAACACCATATATTTT. Protein: CASSFSTFSGNTIYF.

V gene TRBV5-5 combines with J gene TRBJ2-1; 7 nucleotides align to TRBD1. J was trimmed by 8 bases and V by 1 base; bases with no gene match: 3. Germline CDR1 SGHKS, CDR2 YYEKEE (reference sequence). This CDR3 has 13 amino acids. Here the CDR3 DNA reads TGTGCCAGCAGCTTGACAGGGGCGCATGAGCAGTTCTTC. It encodes CASSLTGAHEQFF.

This chain uses TRBV20-1 with TRBJ1-3; unclear D gene. This CDR3 comprises 15 residues. Trimming shortened V by 5 bases and J by 1 base, and 15 bases separated the two germline ends. Germline CDR1 and CDR2: DFQATT and SNEGSKA (reference sequence). The CDR3 DNA reads as TGCAGTGCTCTCCCTCCGATCGCATCTGGAAACACCATATATTTT. Its protein product is CSALPPIASGNTIYF.

The chain uses TRBV5-1 and TRBJ1-1; 10 nucleotides align to TRBD1. Germline CDR1 is SGHRS and CDR2 is YFSETQ. V trimming: 0 bases; J trimming: 1 base; junction bases outside the gene matches: 3. The CDR3 contains 16 residues. The CDR3 reads CASSLAGTGANTEAFF. The CDR3 region has the DNA TGCGCCAGCAGCTTGGCTGGGACAGGGGCGAACACTGAAGCTTTCTTT. Combining the CDR3 with reference TRBV5-1 and TRBJ1-1 gives the whole variable domain KAGVTQTPRYLIKTRGQQVTLSCSPISGHRSVSWYQQTPGQGLQFLFEYFSETQRNKGNFPGRFSGRQFSNSRSEMNVSTLELGDSALYLCASSLAGTGANTEAFFGQGTRLTVV.

The V gene is TRBV20-1, the J gene TRBJ2-1; a weak D match, TRBD2 (6 bases). There are 14 residues in the CDR3. Germline V gives CDR1 DFQATT, CDR2 SNEGSKA (reference sequence). Trimming pared 6 bases from V and 1 base from J, leaving 13 bases between. The CDR3 region is CSASGGISYNEQFF. The CDR3 nucleotides are TGCAGTGCCAGTGGGGGGATTTCCTACAATGAGCAGTTCTTC.

V usage is TRBV10-1 and J usage is TRBJ2-3; tentative D call: TRBD2 (6 bases). CDR3 length: 15 amino acids. The germline V gene encodes CDR1 WNHNN and CDR2 SYGVQD (reference sequence). V was shortened by 5 bases and J by 0 bases, with 12 bases between the two germline ends. The CDR3 loop reads CASSSFSGSTDTQYF. The CDR3 DNA reads as TGCGCCAGCAGTAGTTTTAGCGGAAGCACAGATACGCAGTATTTT.

This clonotype was found a few times. The chain recombines TRBV5-1 with TRBJ2-3, with D perhaps matching TRBD2 (5 bases). Trimming removed 1 base from V and 5 bases from J, with 17 bases in between. This CDR3 is built from 16 residues. CDR1 SGHRS and CDR2 YFSETQ come from the germline V gene. CDR3 coding DNA: TGCGCCAGCAGCTTGATCAGCGACCCGAGCGGAGATACGCAGTATTTT. It is translated as CASSLISDPSGDTQYF.

This clonotype appeared a few times. This chain links TRBV12-5 with TRBJ2-2; no clear D. V was clipped by 7 bases and J by 6 bases, with 9 bases between them. The CDR3 has 12 amino acids. Germline CDR1 LGHNT, CDR2 FRNRAP. The DNA of the CDR3 is TGTGCTAGTGCCCCTCGGCCCGGGGAGCTGTTTTTT. Amino acid sequence: CASAPRPGELFF.

The table lists this clonotype with a few counts. The J gene is TRBJ2-1, the V gene TRBV29-1; the D gene is possibly TRBD2 (7 bases). The germline V and J ends were trimmed by 6 bases and 6 bases, with 18 bases remaining between them. Germline CDR1 and CDR2: SQVTM and ANQGSEA. The CDR3 length is 14 residues. CDR3 sequence: CSVGGPLAPNEQFF. CDR3 in DNA: TGCAGCGTGGGGGGGCCCCTGGCCCCCAATGAGCAGTTCTTC.

The sample holds one count of this clonotype. The chain is built from TRBV2 and TRBJ2-5; maybe TRBD1 (6 bases). CDR3 length: 15 residues. Trimming took off 8 bases at V and 4 bases at J, with 20 bases between the two ends. Germline assignment: CDR1 SNHLY and CDR2 FYNNEI. This chain's CDR3 is CASHTTFGQLETQYF. CDR3 nucleotides: TGTGCCAGCCATACTACTTTCGGACAGTTAGAGACCCAGTACTTC.

The chain carries TRBV20-1 and TRBJ2-7; 7 nucleotides agree with TRBD2. The CDR3 runs to 17 residues. Germline assignment: CDR1 DFQATT and CDR2 SNEGSKA (reference sequence). The J segment lost 5 bases and the V segment lost 1 base, leaving 17 bases of the junction unmatched. The CDR3 sequence: CSARVTQWTRGWNEQYF. The CDR3 DNA sequence: TGCAGTGCTAGAGTCACCCAGTGGACTAGGGGATGGAACGAGCAGTACTTC.

The chain carries TRBV7-2 and TRBJ1-3; D unclear. V gave up 2 bases and J gave up 2 bases, with 13 bases separating them. The CDR3 has 16 amino acids. Per the germline V gene, CDR1 is SGHTA and CDR2 is FQGNSA. CDR3 coding DNA: TGTGCCAGCAGCTTAAACGGAGGTTTAGCTGGAAACACCATATATTTT. It translates to CASSLNGGLAGNTIYF.

This clonotype was seen a handful of times. J is TRBJ2-5 and V is TRBV2; D is possibly TRBD1 (5 bases). V lost 5 bases and J 1 base, leaving 11 bases between the germline ends. CDR1 and CDR2 (germline): SNHLY, FYNNEI. This CDR3 spans 14 amino acids. This CDR3 reads CASSLRQIQETQYF. DNA of the CDR3: TGTGCCAGCAGTCTTAGACAGATCCAAGAGACCCAGTACTTC.

This clonotype was counted a few times. The V and J genes are TRBV5-1 and TRBJ2-3; D is tentatively TRBD1 or TRBD2 (5 bases each). The CDR3 consists of 15 residues. Trimming pared 0 bases from V and 2 bases from J, leaving 10 bases between. Per the germline V gene, CDR1 is SGHRS and CDR2 is YFSETQ. In nucleotides, the CDR3 is TGCGCCAGCAGCTTGGGACAGACTAACACAGATACGCAGTATTTT. As protein: CASSLGQTNTDTQYF.

This clonotype has a handful of counts. The chain links TRBV6-2 or TRBV6-3 to TRBJ2-1; TRBD2 aligns across 7 bases. The CDR3 consists of 14 residues. The germline V gene has CDR1 MNHEY and CDR2 SVGEGT. V dropped 6 bases and J dropped 5; count of bases not matched to a gene: 7. CDR3 sequence reads: CASSLDGRHNEQFF. For the CDR3, the DNA is TGTGCCAGCAGCCTTGACGGGAGGCACAATGAGCAGTTCTTC.

The V gene is TRBV3-1, the J gene TRBJ2-3; 7 bases match TRBD1. CDR3 length: 15 residues. The ends lost 3 bases at V and 2 bases at J; junction bases unmatched: 5. Per germline, CDR1 LGHDT and CDR2 YNNKEL (reference sequence). This CDR3 reads CASSHGTDSTDTQYF. For the CDR3, the DNA is TGTGCCAGCAGCCATGGGACAGATTCCACAGATACGCAGTATTTT.

The chain joins TRBV5-1 to TRBJ2-7, with D perhaps given as TRBD1 or TRBD2 (5 bases each). The V end was cut by 4 bases, the J end by 0 bases, with 8 bases between. There are 13 residues in the CDR3. Germline CDR1 SGHRS, CDR2 YFSETQ. The CDR3 region has the DNA TGCGCCAGCAGCCGGGGCTTCTCCTACGAGCAGTACTTC. Protein product: CASSRGFSYEQYF.

The V call is TRBV7-2, the J call TRBJ2-7; tentatively, D is TRBD1 (6 bases). The germline V and J ends were trimmed by 5 bases and 3 bases, with 11 bases remaining between them. CDR1 is SGHTA, CDR2 FQGNSA, per germline. CDR3 length: 13 residues. CDR3 sequence (DNA): TGTGCCAGCAGCAGGACAGTCTTCTACGAGCAGTACTTC. Its translation: CASSRTVFYEQYF.